This T cell receptor beta chain was sequenced for a study of tissue T cells after allogeneic stem cell transplantation. On the study more broadly: All graft-versus-host disease patients had gastrointestinal involvement and received several lines of directed therapy.

The CDR3 spans 15 residues. CDR1 is MDHEN, CDR2 SYDVKM, per germline. The V gene lost 2 bases and the J gene lost 0 bases, with 8 bases spanning the gap. Measured with immunoSEQ multiplex PCR; TCRdb has only the in-frame clones, and not every one. The table lists about 28,000 clones, roughly 85% of them singletons. The genes are TRBV28 and TRBJ1-5; unclear D gene. This receptor was taken from a woman between 18 and 49 years old who later had graft-versus-host disease after an allogeneic stem cell transplant. This material consisted of blood, taken before transplantation. The CDR3 spells CASSLREDSNQPQHF. In DNA, the CDR3 is TGTGCCAGCAGTTTACGGGAGGATAGCAATCAGCCCCAGCATTTT.